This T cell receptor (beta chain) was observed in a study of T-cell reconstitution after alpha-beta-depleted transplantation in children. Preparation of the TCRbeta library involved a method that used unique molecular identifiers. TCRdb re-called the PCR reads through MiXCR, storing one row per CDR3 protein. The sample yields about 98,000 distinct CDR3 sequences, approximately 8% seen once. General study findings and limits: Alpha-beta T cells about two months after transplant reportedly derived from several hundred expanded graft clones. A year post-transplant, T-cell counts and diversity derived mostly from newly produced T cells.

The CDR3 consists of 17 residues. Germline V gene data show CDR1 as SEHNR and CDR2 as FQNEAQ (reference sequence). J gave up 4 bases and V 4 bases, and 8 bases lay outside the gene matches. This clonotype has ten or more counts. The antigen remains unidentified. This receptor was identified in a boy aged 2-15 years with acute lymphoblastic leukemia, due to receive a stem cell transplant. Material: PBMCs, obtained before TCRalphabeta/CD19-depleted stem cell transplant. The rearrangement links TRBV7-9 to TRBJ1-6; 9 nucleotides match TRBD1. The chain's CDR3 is CASSSSGTGYYNSPLHF. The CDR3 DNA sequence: TGTGCCAGCAGCTCCTCCGGGACAGGGTATTATAATTCACCCCTCCACTTT. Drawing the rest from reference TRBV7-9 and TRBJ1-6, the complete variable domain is DTGVSQNPRHKITKRGQNVTFRCDPISEHNRLYWYRQTLGQGPEFLTYFQNEAQLEKSRLLSDRFSAERPKGSFSTLEIQRTEQGDSAMYLCASSSSGTGYYNSPLHFGNGTRLTVT.